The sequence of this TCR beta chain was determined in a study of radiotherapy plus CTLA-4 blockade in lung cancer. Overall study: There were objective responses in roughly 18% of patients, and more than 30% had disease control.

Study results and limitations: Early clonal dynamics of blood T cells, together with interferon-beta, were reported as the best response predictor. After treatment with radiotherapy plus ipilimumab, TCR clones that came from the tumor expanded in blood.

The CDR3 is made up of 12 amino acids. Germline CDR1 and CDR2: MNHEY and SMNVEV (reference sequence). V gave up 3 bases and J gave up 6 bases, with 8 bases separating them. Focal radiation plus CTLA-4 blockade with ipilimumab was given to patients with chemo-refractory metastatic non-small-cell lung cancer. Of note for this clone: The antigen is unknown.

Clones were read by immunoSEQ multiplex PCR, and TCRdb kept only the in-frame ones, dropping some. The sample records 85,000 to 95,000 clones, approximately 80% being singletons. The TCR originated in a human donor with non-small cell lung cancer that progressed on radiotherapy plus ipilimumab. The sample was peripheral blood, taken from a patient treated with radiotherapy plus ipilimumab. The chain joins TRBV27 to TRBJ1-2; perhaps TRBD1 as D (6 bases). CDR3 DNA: TGTGCCAGCAGTTTCAGGGGAAATGGCTACACCTTC. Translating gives CASSFRGNGYTF.